This T cell receptor (beta chain) is from a study of CD8+ T cells in alopecia areata. Overall study results and limits: TCRs were shared less clearly across patients than in mice, possibly for HLA-related reasons.

This clone showed up just once. The target antigen is unknown. Sorted populations comprised CD4+ and CD8+ T cells obtained from PBMCs. Sequencing templates came from extracted RNA that was reverse transcribed into cDNA. Using immunoSEQ multiplex PCR, the repertoire was profiled, and TCRdb retains in-frame clones only, with some absent. The sample records 150,000 or so clones, over 80% being singletons. Germline CDR1 SQVTM, CDR2 ANQGSEA. The CDR3 length is 15 residues. The chain has TRBV29-1 and TRBJ2-5, with 9 positions matching TRBD1. The tail of the sequence fits TRBJ2-7 better, so the J call may be wrong. The TCR originated in a human donor with alopecia areata. Material: CD8+ T cells sorted from blood, obtained at week 0. CDR3 amino acids: CSVEDGGTGFYEQYF. CDR3 bases: TGCAGCGTTGAAGATGGGGGGACAGGGTTCTACGAGCAGTACTTC.